Included here is one T cell receptor beta chain sequence, with context. Its antigen remains unknown. This record comes from a study of T cell repertoires in cytomegalovirus infection. Overall study: TCR beta signatures that were public indicated CMV infection and matching HLA type. Overall study findings and caveats: HLA-C-restricted CMV-specific TCR beta clonotypes were dominant in the ex vivo response. Identification of carriers of CMV plus the relevant HLA was performed using cumulative public TCR beta family frequency.

TCRdb independently ran MiXCR on the reads; one entry per CDR3 protein. The data show fewer than 200,000 distinct CDR3 sequences, over 13% seen once. The sequence was obtained from a human donor in good health (CMV status not recorded). Some clones in this sample may be carry-over from other donors' samples. What was sequenced was PBMCs.

CDR3 in DNA: TGCAGTGCTAGCGAAGGGGCGTACGAGCAGTACTTC. This encodes CSASEGAYEQYF. The chain recombines TRBV20-1 with TRBJ2-7, with a weak D call TRBD1 (5 bases). With 3 bases removed from V and 4 bases from J, the gap between germline ends came to 10 bases. The CDR3 totals 12 residues. Germline V CDR1 and CDR2: DFQATT, SNEGSKA (reference sequence).